A single sample gave rise to the 27 T cell receptor beta chains below, sequenced in a study of blood T cells in healthy people across ages. Then a second PCR, running roughly 7 to 11 cycles, was carried out with a sample-barcoded 5' primer and a J-beta primer mix. From the 5' RACE reads, TCRdb called clonotypes with MiXCR, one entry per CDR3 protein. The data show around 800,000 distinct CDR3 sequences, about 48% seen once. Specimen: blood. The receptors derive from an elderly man in good health.

The chain has TRBV4-1 and TRBJ2-4; 11 nucleotides align to TRBD2. The CDR3 has 19 residues. Germline assignment: CDR1 MGHRA and CDR2 YSYEKL. J lost 0 bases, V lost 0 bases, and 7 bases had no gene match. CDR3 nucleotides: TGCGCCAGCAGCCAAGACGGGGTACTAGCGGGGGTAGCCAAAAACATTCAGTACTTC. Its translation: CASSQDGVLAGVAKNIQYF.

This chain uses TRBV29-1 with TRBJ2-3, with 7 positions matching TRBD1. This CDR3 has 11 residues. V lost 7 bases and J lost 5; bases outside the gene matches: 3. Germline V gene data show CDR1 as SQVTM and CDR2 as ANQGSEA. The DNA for the CDR3 is TGCAGCGAGGGGGCAGGAGATACGCAGTATTTT. This translates into CSEGAGDTQYF.

This clonotype was picked up a small number of times. The chain uses TRBV6-2 or TRBV6-3 and TRBJ2-5; D may be TRBD1 (6 bases). With 2 bases removed from V and 3 bases from J, the gap between germline ends came to 16 bases. CDR3 length: 16 residues. The germline CDR1 and CDR2 sequences are MNHEY and SVGEGT. CDR3 bases: TGTGCCAGCAGTTACGGACAGCCGGTATGGGAAGAGACCCAGTACTTC. Encoded protein: CASSYGQPVWEETQYF.

The rearrangement links TRBV28 to TRBJ2-2; 8 nucleotides agree with TRBD2. This CDR3 has 17 amino acids. Germline CDR1 and CDR2: MDHEN and SYDVKM. V lost 3 bases to trimming and J lost 2 bases; unmatched junction nucleotides: 8. The CDR3 DNA is TGTGCCAGCAGTTTCCCCAGGACTAGCAGAAACACCGGGGAGCTGTTTTTT. Translation: CASSFPRTSRNTGELFF.

The chain has TRBV5-5 and TRBJ2-7; D is tentatively TRBD1 or TRBD2 (5 bases each). Germline V gene lookup returns CDR1 SGHKS and CDR2 YYEKEE (reference sequence). There are 14 residues in the CDR3. Trimming took 5 bases from V and 2 from J, leaving 14 bases between them. The CDR3 coding sequence is TGTGCCAGCAGTGCCGGGACGTATCCCTACGAGCAGTACTTC. It translates to CASSAGTYPYEQYF.

The rearrangement uses TRBV9 and TRBJ2-7; TRBD2 matches at 9 bases. The germline CDR1 and CDR2 sequences are SGDLS and YYNGEE. The V gene end was trimmed by 3 bases and the J gene end by 5 bases; junction bases not matched to a gene: 9. CDR3 length: 15 amino acids. The chain's CDR3 is CASSDNSGRPHEQYF. In DNA, the CDR3 is TGTGCCAGCAGCGACAATAGCGGGAGACCCCACGAGCAGTACTTC. Filled out from reference TRBV9 and TRBJ2-7, the complete variable domain reads DSGVTQTPKHLITATGQRVTLRCSPRSGDLSVYWYQQSLDQGLQFLIQYYNGEERAKGNILERFSAQQFPDLHSELNLSSLELGDSALYFCASSDNSGRPHEQYFGPGTRLTVT.

This clonotype was recorded once. DNA for the CDR3: TGTGCCAGCAGTGGACTAGCGGTACCCTACGAGCAGTACTTC. It specifies CASSGLAVPYEQYF. The chain uses TRBV6-5 and TRBJ2-5, with 10 positions matching TRBD2. The DNA end is more similar to TRBJ2-7, so the J call may be wrong. Germline CDR1 is MNHEY and CDR2 is SVGAGI. The CDR3 is 14 amino acids.

The chain combines TRBV29-1 with TRBJ1-2; the D is unclear. V was clipped by 1 base and J by 4 bases, with 13 bases between them. This CDR3 is 14 amino acids long. From germline, CDR1 is SQVTM and CDR2 ANQGSEA. CDR3: CSVEVDKEGYGYTF. CDR3 nucleotides: TGCAGCGTTGAAGTAGACAAGGAGGGCTATGGCTACACCTTC.

The chain employs TRBV20-1 and TRBJ2-2; D unresolved. CDR1 is DFQATT and CDR2 is SNEGSKA in the germline V gene (reference sequence). V lost 0 bases and J lost 5, with 10 bases in between. This CDR3 is 14 amino acids long. As DNA, the CDR3 is TGCAGTGCTAGAGATCCTCCCGGGACCGGGGAGCTGTTTTTT. Protein: CSARDPPGTGELFF.

The J gene is TRBJ2-3, the V gene TRBV9; tentatively, D is TRBD2 (5 bases). The germline CDR1 and CDR2 sequences are SGDLS and YYNGEE. The CDR3 runs to 16 residues. V gave up 4 bases and J gave up 5 bases, with 20 bases separating them. DNA for the CDR3: TGTGCCAGCAGCTCGGCGGGTTGGCGGAAACTAGATACGCAGTATTTT. Amino acid sequence: CASSSAGWRKLDTQYF.

This clonotype appeared a few times. The chain has TRBV28 and TRBJ2-3, with TRBD2 matching over 14 bases. The CDR3 has 18 amino acids. The trim removed 6 bases at V and 4 bases at J, leaving 12 bases unmatched. Per germline, CDR1 MDHEN and CDR2 SYDVKM. CDR3 nucleotide sequence: TGTGCCAGCAGCTCCCCCGGGAGACTAGCGGGAGGGGCAGATACGCAGTATTTT. As protein: CASSSPGRLAGGADTQYF.

The genes are TRBV24-1 and TRBJ2-3; no definite D call. Germline loops: CDR1 KGHDR, CDR2 SFDVKD. Trimming stripped 4 bases from V and 6 bases from J, with 10 bases between. This CDR3 is 13 amino acids long. CDR3 in DNA: TGTGCCACCAGTGACCGATTAATGGATACGCAGTATTTT. Translated, it gives CATSDRLMDTQYF.

This chain joins TRBV29-1 and TRBJ2-5; a possible D gene is TRBD2 (6 bases). The length of the CDR3 is 14 residues. Trimming stripped 5 bases from V and 4 bases from J, with 17 bases between. The germline V gene encodes CDR1 SQVTM and CDR2 ANQGSEA. The chain's CDR3 is CSVQTRGLPETQYF. The CDR3 region has the DNA TGCAGCGTTCAGACTAGGGGTCTACCAGAGACCCAGTACTTC.

The gene calls are TRBV7-9 and TRBJ2-1; TRBD2 matches at 7 bases. This CDR3 is built from 16 residues. Germline CDR1 reads SEHNR; CDR2 reads FQNEAQ (reference sequence). V shed 6 bases and J 6 bases; nucleotides not matched to a gene: 14. The CDR3 DNA sequence: TGTGCCAGCAGGGGCGGGGGTGCAATTCACTCCAATGAGCAGTTCTTC. Translated, it gives CASRGGGAIHSNEQFF.

This chain links TRBV7-2 with TRBJ1-5; D gene unclear. This CDR3 is built from 15 residues. Germline V gene data show CDR1 as SGHTA and CDR2 as FQGNSA. V lost 8 bases to trimming and J lost 0 bases, with 14 bases between them. CDR3 bases: TGTGCCAGCTCTTCCCGGACTTATAGCAATCAGCCCCAGCATTTT. This translates into CASSSRTYSNQPQHF. The complete variable domain, with remaining parts taken from reference TRBV7-2 and TRBJ1-5, reads GAGVSQSPSNKVTEKGKDVELRCDPISGHTALYWYRQSLGQGLEFLIYFQGNSAPDKSGLPSDRFSAERTGGSVSTLTIQRTQQEDSAVYLCASSSRTYSNQPQHFGDGTRLSIL.

The J gene is TRBJ2-7, the V gene TRBV5-1; 9 bases map to TRBD1. Losses at the gene ends were 4 bases for V and 6 bases for J; bases not matched to a gene: 11. The CDR3 length is 15 residues. Germline assignment: CDR1 SGHRS and CDR2 YFSETQ. In nucleotides, the CDR3 is TGCGCCAGCAGCGCATACACAGGGGGCTTAGGCGAGCAGTACTTC. This sequence encodes CASSAYTGGLGEQYF.

This clonotype was counted a few times. The chain recombines TRBV6-5 with TRBJ2-7; 12 bases line up with TRBD1. The V segment lost 2 bases and the J segment 5 bases; nucleotides outside the gene matches: 1. The CDR3 consists of 14 residues. Looked up from germline, CDR1 is MNHEY and CDR2 is SVGAGI. This CDR3 reads CASSYGTGGDEQYF. The DNA for the CDR3 is TGTGCCAGCAGTTACGGGACAGGGGGCGACGAGCAGTACTTC.

In its sample, this clonotype was seen a few times. This chain joins TRBV5-1 and TRBJ1-2, with 7 nucleotides matching TRBD1. V was pared by 0 bases and J by 3 bases, with 8 bases of the junction left unmatched. Per germline, CDR1 SGHRS and CDR2 YFSETQ. This CDR3 comprises 16 residues. CDR3 protein: CASSLAGTDRHYGYTF. CDR3 DNA: TGCGCCAGCAGCTTGGCAGGGACAGACCGCCACTATGGCTACACCTTC.

This chain connects TRBV7-2 to TRBJ2-7, with TRBD2 matching 7 bases. The trim removed 4 bases at V and 4 bases at J, leaving 10 bases unmatched. The V gene's germline CDR1 is SGHTA and CDR2 FQGNSA. The CDR3 has 15 amino acids. Here the CDR3 reads CASSSGGVPSYEQYF. DNA for the CDR3: TGTGCCAGCAGCTCTGGGGGGGTACCCTCTTACGAGCAGTACTTC.

The chain links TRBV29-1 to TRBJ2-1; D is unresolved. Germline CDR1 and CDR2: SQVTM and ANQGSEA. V shed 0 bases and J shed 2 bases, with 14 bases lying between them. This CDR3 comprises 16 residues. CDR3 DNA sequence: TGCAGCGTTGAAGATCTAAGTGCGAGCACCTACAATGAGCAGTTCTTC. Amino acid sequence: CSVEDLSASTYNEQFF.

In this sample, this clonotype turned up once. The chain recombines TRBV6-5 with TRBJ2-1; TRBD2 matches 8 bases. The V segment lost 6 bases and the J segment 6 bases; nucleotides outside the gene matches: 10. CDR1 and CDR2 from the germline V gene are MNHEY and SVGAGI. The CDR3 runs to 15 residues. CDR3 protein: CASRYTGGLGNEQFF. Written as DNA, the CDR3 is TGTGCCAGCAGGTACACGGGGGGGCTGGGCAATGAGCAGTTCTTC.

The gene calls are TRBV6-2 or TRBV6-3 and TRBJ2-1, with D unresolved. The CDR3 consists of 13 residues. Trimming shortened V by 0 bases and J by 8 bases, and 8 bases separated the two germline ends. Per the germline V gene, CDR1 is MNHEY and CDR2 is SVGEGT. Here the CDR3 DNA reads TGTGCCAGCAGTTACTCCGGAAGGCATGAGCAGTTCTTC. Residues: CASSYSGRHEQFF.

The genes are TRBV5-1 and TRBJ2-5; 10 nucleotides match TRBD2. CDR1 SGHRS and CDR2 YFSETQ come from the germline V gene. The CDR3 has 16 residues. Losses at the gene ends were 5 bases for V and 5 bases for J; bases not matched to a gene: 12. The CDR3, as DNA: TGCGCCAGCAGACCCGGGACTAGCGCGGGGGGGGAGACCCAGTACTTC. Translation: CASRPGTSAGGETQYF.

This chain uses TRBV27 with TRBJ2-7, with TRBD2 matching over 13 bases. This CDR3 comprises 16 residues. Germline V gene data show CDR1 as MNHEY and CDR2 as SMNVEV (reference sequence). Germline trimming cut 5 bases from V and 5 bases from J; bases unmatched to any gene: 9. The CDR3 protein is CASSPRTSGRAHEQYF. DNA of the CDR3: TGTGCCAGCAGTCCCCGGACTAGCGGGAGAGCCCACGAGCAGTACTTC.

The gene calls are TRBV7-2 and TRBJ1-1; D not resolved. The length of the CDR3 is 12 residues. CDR1 and CDR2 from the germline V gene are SGHTA and FQGNSA. Trimming took off 6 bases at V and 0 bases at J, with 5 bases between the two ends. The chain's CDR3 is CASRVMNTEAFF. The CDR3 DNA reads TGTGCCAGCAGGGTCATGAACACTGAAGCTTTCTTT.

In nucleotides, the CDR3 is TGTGCCACCAGTGATTACGGGATACCTAAAGAGACCCAGTACTTC. Translation: CATSDYGIPKETQYF. The rearrangement links TRBV24-1 to TRBJ2-5; D is perhaps TRBD2 (5 bases). There are 15 residues in the CDR3. The ends were cut back, 2 bases at V and 3 bases at J, with 12 bases in the middle. Looked up from germline, CDR1 is KGHDR and CDR2 is SFDVKD.

The V and J genes are TRBV5-1 and TRBJ2-4; D is unresolved. The J call may not be correct, given that the DNA end is closer to TRBJ2-7. There are 16 residues in the CDR3. CDR1 and CDR2 (germline): SGHRS, YFSETQ. CDR3 bases: TGCGCCAGCAGCTCAAACGACGGTCCAAGCTCCTACGAGCAGTACTTC. It is translated as CASSSNDGPSSYEQYF.